A single sample is the source of the 13 T cell receptor beta chains below, sequenced in a study of T cells in Graves' hyperthyroidism and ophthalmopathy. Amplified TCR beta CDR3 regions came from RNA transcripts. First-round RT-PCR targeting the TCR CDR3 was performed with the HTBI primer set. TCRdb re-analysed the multiplex PCR reads in MiXCR, keeping a single row per CDR3 protein. The sample records about 130,000 distinct CDR3 sequences, approximately 20% being singletons. The sequenced sample consisted of blood. The source of these receptors is a woman aged 45-65 years with Graves' hyperthyroidism that later progressed to Graves' ophthalmopathy.

The gene calls are TRBV5-8 and TRBJ2-7; the D gene is possibly TRBD1 (7 bases). The CDR3 is 15 amino acids. The germline gives CDR1 SGHTS, CDR2 YDEGEE. Trimming cost V 9 bases and J 3 bases, with 22 bases left between them. CDR3 amino acids: CATSNGGRGVYEQYF. Written as DNA, the CDR3 is TGTGCCACCTCCAATGGGGGCAGGGGGGTCTACGAGCAGTACTTC.

The sample holds many counts of this clonotype. The gene calls are TRBV3-1 and TRBJ2-3; D not resolved. This CDR3 has 16 amino acids. V was pared by 1 base and J by 5 bases, with 16 bases between. Looked up from germline, CDR1 is LGHDT and CDR2 is YNNKEL (reference sequence). The CDR3 DNA reads as TGTGCCAGCAGCCAAGGGGCTCTCTCCCCTGTAGATACGCAGTATTTT. Translation gives CASSQGALSPVDTQYF.

The chain combines TRBV6-1 with TRBJ1-2, with D unclear. Germline CDR1 reads MNHNS; CDR2 reads SASEGT. The CDR3 has 14 residues. Between the trimmed V and J ends, which lost 3 bases and 14 bases, there was a span of 22 bases. DNA of the CDR3: TGTGCCAGCAGTGATACGGACGGGGAACCTATGTTGACCTTC. Protein sequence: CASSDTDGEPMLTF.

This chain joins TRBV20-1 and TRBJ2-5; TRBD2 aligns across 12 bases. Germline CDR1 is DFQATT and CDR2 is SNEGSKA (reference sequence). The CDR3 has 16 residues. Trimming took 3 bases from V and 0 from J; bases not matched to a gene: 5. The CDR3 coding sequence is TGCAGTGCTAGGCCTAGCGGGAGGGCGTACCAAGAGACCCAGTACTTC. It specifies CSARPSGRAYQETQYF.

CDR3 region: CSAGLQGPTDTQYF. For the CDR3, the DNA is TGCAGTGCTGGACTTCAGGGCCCCACAGATACGCAGTATTTT. This rearrangement joins TRBV20-1 to TRBJ2-3, with D tentatively TRBD1 or TRBD2 (5 bases each). The CDR3 covers 14 residues. Trimming took off 5 bases at V and 2 bases at J, with 14 bases between the two ends. Germline values: CDR1 DFQATT, CDR2 SNEGSKA (reference sequence).

There are a few counts of this clonotype. One junction end does not reproduce the germline sequence, and a read error may be involved. V usage is TRBV12-3 or TRBV12-4 and J usage is TRBJ2-5; D uncertain. This CDR3 has 11 residues. The DNA for the CDR3 is TGTGCCAGCAGCTTAGTCGGGACCCAGTACTTC. Its translation: CASSLVGTQYF.

This clonotype was detected ten times or more. The chain recombines TRBV6-1 with TRBJ2-1, with D maybe TRBD2 (6 bases). CDR1 and CDR2 (germline): MNHNS, SASEGT. V was trimmed by 7 bases and J by 5 bases, leaving 21 bases between them. The CDR3 runs to 16 residues. CDR3 nucleotide sequence: TGTGCCAGCATTCCGCAACGACTAGGCGGGAACAATGAGCAGTTCTTC. It codes for CASIPQRLGGNNEQFF.

This clonotype was counted a few times. CDR3 amino acids: CSARSQGRSDTQYF. The CDR3 region has the DNA TGCAGTGCTAGAAGTCAGGGGCGATCGGATACGCAGTATTTT. The chain recombines TRBV20-1 with TRBJ2-3; tentative D call: TRBD1 (6 bases). The CDR3 is made up of 14 amino acids. CDR1 and CDR2 from the germline V gene are DFQATT and SNEGSKA (reference sequence). V lost 2 bases and J 6 bases, leaving 15 bases between the germline ends.

The chain links TRBV6-1 to TRBJ2-6; D gene ambiguous. The CDR3 totals 16 residues. In germline, CDR1 is MNHNS, CDR2 SASEGT. V was trimmed by 6 bases and J by 0 bases, leaving 12 bases between them. The CDR3: CASSTQALSGANVLTF. The CDR3 nucleotides are TGTGCCAGCAGCACCCAAGCCCTCTCTGGGGCCAACGTCCTGACTTTC.

The chain joins TRBV20-1 to TRBJ2-4; TRBD1 aligns across 7 bases. Germline loops: CDR1 DFQATT, CDR2 SNEGSKA (reference sequence). V gave up 6 bases and J gave up 0 bases; unmatched junction bases: 8. The CDR3 is made up of 15 amino acids. The CDR3 region is CSAHPGQLAKNIQYF. The DNA for the CDR3 is TGCAGTGCCCATCCGGGACAGCTAGCCAAAAACATTCAGTACTTC.

V gene TRBV24-1 combines with J gene TRBJ2-3; the D gene is possibly TRBD2 (6 bases). Germline CDR1 is KGHDR and CDR2 is SFDVKD. V dropped 3 bases and J dropped 2 bases, with 11 bases sitting between them. The CDR3 extends over 15 amino acids. The CDR3 nucleotides are TGTGCCACCAGTGATCCCGGGGGATACACAGATACGCAGTATTTT. It specifies CATSDPGGYTDTQYF.

This clonotype was recorded at least ten times. The genes are TRBV28 and TRBJ1-2, with TRBD1 matching over 9 bases. Unmatched junction bases numbered 2, after V lost 1 base and J lost 5 bases. CDR1 is MDHEN and CDR2 is SYDVKM in the germline V gene. The CDR3 runs to 14 residues. CDR3 DNA: TGTGCCAGCAGTTTATCGGGGACAGGGTATGGCTACACCTTC. This encodes CASSLSGTGYGYTF.

The chain is built from TRBV28 and TRBJ2-7; D possibly uses TRBD1 or TRBD2 (5 bases each). The CDR3 consists of 13 residues. Per the germline V gene, CDR1 is MDHEN and CDR2 is SYDVKM. The V end was cut by 8 bases, the J end by 3 bases, with 14 bases between. CDR3 region: CASQMGPLYEQYF. The CDR3 coding sequence is TGTGCCAGCCAGATGGGACCGCTCTACGAGCAGTACTTC.